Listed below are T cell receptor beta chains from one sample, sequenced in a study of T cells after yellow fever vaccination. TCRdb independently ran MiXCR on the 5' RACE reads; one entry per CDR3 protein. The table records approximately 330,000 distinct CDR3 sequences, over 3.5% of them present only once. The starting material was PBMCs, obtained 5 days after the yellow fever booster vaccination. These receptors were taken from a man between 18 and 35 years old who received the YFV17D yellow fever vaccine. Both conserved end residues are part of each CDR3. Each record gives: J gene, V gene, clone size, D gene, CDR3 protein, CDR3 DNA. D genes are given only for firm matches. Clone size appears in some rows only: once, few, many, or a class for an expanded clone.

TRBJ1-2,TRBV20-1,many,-,CSARDRVEARGYTF,TGCAGTGCTAGAGACCGGGTAGAAGCTCGAGGCTACACCTTC
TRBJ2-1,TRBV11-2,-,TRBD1,CASRRTGSNEQFF,TGTGCCAGCCGTAGGACAGGGAGCAATGAGCAGTTCTTC
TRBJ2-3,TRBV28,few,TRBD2,CASSSPASGGPLSRNTQYF,TGTGCCAGCAGTTCCCCGGCTAGCGGGGGGCCCTTATCTCGAAATACGCAGTATTTT
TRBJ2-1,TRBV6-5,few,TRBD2,CASSYSLAGYNEQFF,TGTGCCAGCAGTTACTCCCTAGCGGGGTACAATGAGCAGTTCTTC
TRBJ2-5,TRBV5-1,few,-,CASSTRGQQETQYF,TGCGCCAGCAGCACCCGGGGGCAGCAAGAGACCCAGTACTTC
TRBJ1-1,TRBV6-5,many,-,CASSSWNRGGTEAFF,TGTGCCAGCAGTTCCTGGAATAGGGGGGGCACTGAAGCTTTCTTT
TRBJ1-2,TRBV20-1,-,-,CSALDGAQLNYGYTF,TGCAGTGCTTTAGACGGAGCCCAACTCAACTATGGCTACACCTTC
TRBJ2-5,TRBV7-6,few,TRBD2,CASSLGGLAETQYF,TGTGCCAGCAGCTTAGGCGGACTAGCGGAGACCCAGTACTTC
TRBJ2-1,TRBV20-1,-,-,CSALSIQGGFVYNEQFF,TGCAGTGCCCTTTCAATTCAAGGGGGATTCGTCTACAATGAGCAGTTCTTC
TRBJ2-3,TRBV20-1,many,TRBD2,CSARNLADLTDTQYF,TGCAGTGCCCGAAACCTAGCGGACCTCACAGATACGCAGTATTTT
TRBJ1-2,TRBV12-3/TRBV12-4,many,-,CASSFGSNYGYTF,TGTGCCAGCAGTTTCGGAAGCAACTATGGCTACACCTTC
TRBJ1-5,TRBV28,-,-,CASSSIRDNQPQHF,TGTGCCAGCAGTTCGATAAGGGACAATCAGCCCCAGCATTTT
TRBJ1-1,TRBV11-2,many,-,CASSLDSEAFF,TGTGCCAGCAGCCTAGACAGTGAAGCTTTCTTT
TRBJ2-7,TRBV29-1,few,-,CSVEGGGKYEQYF,TGCAGCGTCGAAGGGGGGGGCAAGTACGAGCAGTACTTC
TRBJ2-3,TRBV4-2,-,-,CASSQWVTDTQYF,TGTGCCAGCAGCCAGTGGGTCACAGATACGCAGTATTTT
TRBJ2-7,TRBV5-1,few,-,CASSRPGLYEQYF,TGCGCCAGCAGCCGGCCGGGGTTATACGAGCAGTACTTC
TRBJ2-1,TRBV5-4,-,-,CASSAGVWGRGGNEQFF,TGTGCCAGCAGCGCGGGTGTGTGGGGGCGGGGAGGAAATGAGCAGTTCTTC
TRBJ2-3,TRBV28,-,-,CALGAEPDTQYF,TGTGCCCTCGGTGCCGAGCCAGATACGCAGTATTTT
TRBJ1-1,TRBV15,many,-,CATSPLRGTDEAFF,TGTGCCACCAGCCCTCTAAGGGGGACGGATGAAGCTTTCTTT
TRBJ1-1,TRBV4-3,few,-,CASSRTAASTEAFF,TGCGCCAGCAGCCGGACGGCCGCGAGCACTGAAGCTTTCTTT
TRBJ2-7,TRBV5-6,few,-,CASSFRDTYEQYF,TGTGCCAGCAGCTTCCGGGACACTTACGAGCAGTACTTC
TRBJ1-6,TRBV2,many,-,CASSVAGGNSPLHF,TGTGCCAGCAGTGTGGCAGGAGGTAATTCACCCCTCCACTTT
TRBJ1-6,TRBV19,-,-,CASSPPKKGGDSPLHF,TGTGCCAGTAGTCCGCCAAAAAAGGGTGGGGATTCACCCCTCCACTTT
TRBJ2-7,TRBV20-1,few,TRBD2,CSGLAGGYAYEQYF,TGCAGTGGCCTAGCGGGGGGCTATGCCTACGAGCAGTACTTC
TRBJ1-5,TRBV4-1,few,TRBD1,CASSHTGQVLAQHF,TGCGCCAGCAGCCATACAGGACAGGTTTTGGCCCAGCATTTT
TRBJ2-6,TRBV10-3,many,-,CAISEQPGTHLPGANVLTF,TGTGCCATCAGTGAGCAGCCGGGAACGCACCTCCCTGGGGCCAACGTCCTGACTTTC
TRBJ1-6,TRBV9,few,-,CASSPAVGAENSPLHF,TGTGCCAGCAGCCCGGCGGTCGGGGCCGAAAATTCACCCCTCCACTTT
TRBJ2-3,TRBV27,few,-,CASSLSWGQPDTQYF,TGTGCCAGCAGTTTATCATGGGGGCAGCCAGATACGCAGTATTTT
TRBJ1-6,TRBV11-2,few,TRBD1,CASSSDRGSPLHF,TGTGCCAGCAGCTCAGACAGGGGTTCACCCCTCCACTTT
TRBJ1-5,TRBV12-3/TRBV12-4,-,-,CASSAGYNQPQHF,TGTGCCAGCAGTGCAGGCTACAATCAGCCCCAGCATTTT
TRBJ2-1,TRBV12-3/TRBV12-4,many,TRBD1,CASSLFGDRVSEQFF,TGTGCCAGCAGTTTATTCGGAGACAGGGTTAGCGAGCAGTTCTTC
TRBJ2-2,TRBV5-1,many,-,CASSNRAMAAEELFF,TGCGCCAGCAGCAACAGGGCCATGGCCGCCGAGGAGCTGTTTTTT
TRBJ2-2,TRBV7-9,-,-,CASSLGTQNGELFF,TGTGCCAGCAGCTTAGGGACACAAAACGGGGAGCTGTTTTTT
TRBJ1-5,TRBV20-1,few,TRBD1,CSAPAATGLVNQPQHF,TGCAGTGCTCCGGCGGCGACAGGGTTAGTCAATCAGCCCCAGCATTTT
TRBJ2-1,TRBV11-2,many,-,CASSFTPGGTYNEQFF,TGTGCCAGCAGTTTCACGCCCGGGGGAACCTACAATGAGCAGTTCTTC
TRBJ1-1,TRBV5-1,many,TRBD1,CASSSGTGETEAFF,TGCGCCAGCAGCTCCGGGACAGGGGAGACTGAAGCTTTCTTT
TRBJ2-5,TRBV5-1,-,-,CASSGPGWETQYF,TGCGCCAGCAGCGGTCCCGGGTGGGAGACCCAGTACTTC
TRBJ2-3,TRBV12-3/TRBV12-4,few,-,CASSLVHPRDTQYF,TGTGCCAGCAGTTTGGTACACCCCCGAGATACGCAGTATTTT
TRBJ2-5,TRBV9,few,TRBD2,CASSPPGGWDTQYF,TGTGCCAGCAGCCCACCCGGGGGGTGGGATACCCAGTACTTC
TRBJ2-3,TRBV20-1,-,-,CSGGLGVEADTQYF,TGCAGTGGGGGGTTGGGGGTGGAGGCAGATACGCAGTATTTT
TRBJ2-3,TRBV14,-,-,CASSQEFRVDTQYF,TGTGCCAGCAGCCAAGAATTCAGGGTAGATACGCAGTATTTT
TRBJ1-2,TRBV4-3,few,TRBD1,CASSQLQGNPYGYTF,TGCGCCAGCAGCCAACTACAGGGGAACCCCTATGGCTACACCTTC
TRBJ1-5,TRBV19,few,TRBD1,CASRQGVHQPQHF,TGTGCCAGCCGTCAGGGGGTCCATCAGCCCCAGCATTTT
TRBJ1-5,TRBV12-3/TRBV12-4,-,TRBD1,CASSLVVTGGKTGINQPQHF,TGTGCCAGCAGTTTAGTAGTCACAGGGGGAAAAACGGGGATAAATCAGCCCCAGCATTTT
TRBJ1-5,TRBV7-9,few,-,CASSFTDSNQPQHF,TGTGCCAGCAGCTTTACGGATAGCAATCAGCCCCAGCATTTT
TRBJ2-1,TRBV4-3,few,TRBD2,CASSQPSGGINEQFF,TGCGCCAGCAGCCAGCCTAGCGGGGGAATCAATGAGCAGTTCTTC